This T cell receptor (beta chain) comes out of a study of early T cells in non-severe SARS-CoV-2 infection. On the study more broadly: Unpaired chains resulted from sequencing bulk RNA of unsorted whole blood.

Whole-study findings and limits: Matching with VDJdb favored anti-spike CD8 responses (missing private and CD4 specificities).

Molecules of cDNA were individually given unique molecular identifiers that were attached to them. From the 5' RACE reads, TCRdb called clonotypes with MiXCR, one entry per CDR3 protein. This sample carries about 70,000 distinct CDR3 sequences, 13% to 15% of them seen once, and the ten largest clones take 3% to 4.5%. Turning to this clonotype: The antigen is unknown.

Per germline, CDR1 SEHNR and CDR2 FQNEAQ (reference sequence). Trimming took 5 bases from V and 4 from J; bases not matched to a gene: 4. The CDR3 extends over 14 amino acids. This clonotype originated in an adult who was a healthcare worker with PCR-confirmed SARS-CoV-2 infection or an uninfected control (not recorded which). The chain couples TRBV7-9 to TRBJ2-1; 8 bases line up with TRBD2. The material was whole blood, obtained at baseline. CDR3 protein: CASSRTSGYNEQFF. CDR3 nucleotides: TGTGCCAGCAGCCGAACTAGCGGTTACAATGAGCAGTTCTTC.